This entry features one TCR beta chain sequence. In blood CD8+ and CD4+ T cells, TCR beta underwent sequencing. Age- and sex-matched healthy donors served as the control group. TEMRA cells were enriched by FACS, and CD4+ and CD8+ T cells were negatively isolated. Germline CDR1 reads SGDLS; CDR2 reads YYNGEE. Trimming cost V 0 bases and J 0 bases, with 12 bases left between them. The CDR3 sequence is 16 residues long. The RNA input was roughly 0.5 to 1 ug, and it was reverse transcribed with random hexamers. Amplification of TCR beta CDR3 across 54 Vbeta and 13 Jbeta was performed with immunoSEQ multiplex PCR. TCRdb processed the immunoSEQ multiplex PCR reads anew with MiXCR; each CDR3 protein has one entry. The data show 60,000 to 75,000 distinct CDR3 sequences, 95% seen once. These data are taken from a study of CD8 T cells in Susac syndrome.

The source is a human donor in good health. Source material: CD8+ T cells from PBMCs. V usage is TRBV9 and J usage is TRBJ1-1; TRBD1 is a possible D gene (5 bases). For the CDR3, the DNA is TGTGCCAGCAGCGTAGCAGGGAGTCCTATGAACACTGAAGCTTTCTTT. Amino acids: CASSVAGSPMNTEAFF.